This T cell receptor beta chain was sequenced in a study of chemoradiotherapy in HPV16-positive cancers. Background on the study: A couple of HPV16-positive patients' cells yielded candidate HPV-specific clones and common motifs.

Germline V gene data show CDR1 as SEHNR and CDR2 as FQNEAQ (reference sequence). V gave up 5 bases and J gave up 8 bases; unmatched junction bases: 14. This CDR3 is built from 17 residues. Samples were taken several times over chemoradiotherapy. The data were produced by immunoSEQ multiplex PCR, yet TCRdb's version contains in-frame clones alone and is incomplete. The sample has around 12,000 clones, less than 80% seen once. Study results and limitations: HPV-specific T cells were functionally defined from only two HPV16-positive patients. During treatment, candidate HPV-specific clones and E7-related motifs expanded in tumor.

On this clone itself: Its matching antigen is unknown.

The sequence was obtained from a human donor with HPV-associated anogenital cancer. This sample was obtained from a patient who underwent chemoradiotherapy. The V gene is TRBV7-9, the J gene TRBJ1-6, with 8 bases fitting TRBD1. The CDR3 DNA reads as TGTGCCAGCAGCCCATTACAGACAGGGGCCGACTATTCACCCCTCCACTTT. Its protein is CASSPLQTGADYSPLHF.